This T cell receptor beta chain is from a study of cytomegalovirus exposure and HLA in healthy donors. Study observations and caveats: The authors later linked a missense DCLRE1C variant to TCR beta V- and J-gene trimming. Generally TCR sequences proved uncommon, though certain public TCRs appeared in numerous donors. Researchers reported from a later analysis that most CMV-associated TCR beta chains appeared HLA-restricted.

PCR used 60 Vbeta primers and 13 Jbeta primers. Authors' analysis steps: Unique TCR beta chains numbered roughly 83 million in a later analysis, with roughly 11 million shared. Assay used: immunoSEQ multiplex PCR; TCRdb lists only in-frame clones, some missing. The V and J calls and clone size come from that table; D and trimming were worked out from the DNA. The data contain 70,000 to 80,000 clones, approximately 78% of them seen just once; the ten biggest clones take up under 2.5%. V lost 7 bases to trimming and J lost 0 bases, with 16 bases between them. Per the germline V gene, CDR1 is SQVTM and CDR2 is ANQGSEA. CDR3 length: 15 amino acids. This clone was picked up a small number of times. Its target is unknown.

J is TRBJ2-1 and V is TRBV29-1; TRBD2 might be the D (6 bases). The sample comprised PBMCs. The TCR sequence derives from a man aged 18 to 30 in good health and CMV-seronegative. The CDR3 spells CSGEALASSYNEQFF. In DNA form, the CDR3 reads TGCAGCGGGGAGGCACTTGCCAGCTCCTACAATGAGCAGTTCTTC.